The next 28 T cell receptor beta chains were all read from a single sample in a study of cytomegalovirus exposure and HLA in healthy donors. It was with 60 Vbeta and 13 Jbeta primers that the PCR ran. Profiling relied on immunoSEQ multiplex PCR, and the TCRdb table lists in-frame clones only, not all of them. This repertoire shows approximately 130,000 clones, 75% to 90% found once; its top ten account for less than 2%. Specimen: PBMCs. These receptors came from a man between 35 and 55 years old in good health and CMV-seronegative.

The gene calls are TRBV2 and TRBJ1-1; D is unclear. V dropped 2 bases and J dropped 0 bases, with 13 bases sitting between them. This CDR3 contains 16 residues. From germline, CDR1 is SNHLY and CDR2 FYNNEI. The CDR3 DNA is TGTGCCAGCAGTGAAATGAGGGTTGGGGTGAACACTGAAGCTTTCTTT. It specifies CASSEMRVGVNTEAFF.

J is TRBJ2-7 and V is TRBV9; 13 nucleotides match TRBD2. Germline CDR1 reads SGDLS; CDR2 reads YYNGEE. V lost 6 bases and J lost 4; bases outside the gene matches: 4. The CDR3 has 14 amino acids. CDR3 DNA: TGTGCCAGCACCCCGGGACTAGCGGGATACGAGCAGTACTTC. Its translation: CASTPGLAGYEQYF. Full variable domain (remainder filled in from reference TRBV9 and TRBJ2-7): DSGVTQTPKHLITATGQRVTLRCSPRSGDLSVYWYQQSLDQGLQFLIQYYNGEERAKGNILERFSAQQFPDLHSELNLSSLELGDSALYFCASTPGLAGYEQYFGPGTRLTVT.

The chain couples TRBV19 to TRBJ2-3; TRBD1 is a possible D gene (6 bases). Trimming shortened V by 6 bases and J by 2 bases, and 9 bases separated the two germline ends. Germline V gives CDR1 LNHDA, CDR2 SQIVND (reference sequence). The CDR3 is 13 residues long. CDR3 DNA sequence: TGTGCCAGTAGACAGGGAACCACAGATACGCAGTATTTT. As protein: CASRQGTTDTQYF.

The chain combines TRBV25-1 with TRBJ2-1; TRBD1 is a possible D gene (5 bases). CDR1 and CDR2 from the germline V gene are MGHDK and SYGVNS. V shed 6 bases and J shed 8 bases, with 20 bases lying between them. The CDR3 consists of 15 residues. The CDR3 sequence: CASRPNPETGDEQFF. Here the CDR3 DNA reads TGTGCCAGCAGACCTAACCCTGAAACAGGTGATGAGCAGTTCTTC. The whole variable domain, filled in from reference TRBV25-1 and TRBJ2-1, reads EADIYQTPRYLVIGTGKKITLECSQTMGHDKMYWYQQDPGMELHLIHYSYGVNSTEKGDLSSESTVSRIRTEHFPLTLESARPSHTSQYLCASRPNPETGDEQFFGPGTRLTVL.

The rearrangement links TRBV11-2 to TRBJ2-1, with D maybe TRBD2 (6 bases). With 1 base removed from V and 1 base from J, the gap between germline ends came to 14 bases. This CDR3 is built from 17 residues. CDR1 and CDR2 (germline): SGHAT, FQNNGV. The CDR3 sequence is CASSLVSYRGSYNEQFF. The CDR3 DNA reads as TGTGCCAGCAGCTTAGTCTCTTATCGGGGGTCCTACAATGAGCAGTTCTTC.

V usage is TRBV29-1 and J usage is TRBJ1-1, with TRBD1 matching 10 bases. Germline V gives CDR1 SQVTM, CDR2 ANQGSEA. J was trimmed by 6 bases and V by 3 bases; bases with no gene match: 7. The CDR3 runs to 14 residues. The CDR3 protein is CSVDGDRGPAEAFF. CDR3 in DNA: TGCAGCGTTGATGGGGACAGGGGCCCGGCTGAAGCTTTCTTT.

This clone was seen only a few times. The chain recombines TRBV10-2 with TRBJ2-2, with 10 bases identical to TRBD1. Trimming at V came to 4 bases and at J to 0 bases, leaving 14 bases not matched to a gene. The CDR3 is 20 amino acids. CDR1 is WSHSY and CDR2 is SAAADI in the germline V gene. The CDR3 DNA is TGCGCCAGCAGTGCCCCCTGGGACAGGGGACTACCTTCGAACACCGGGGAGCTGTTTTTT. Its translation: CASSAPWDRGLPSNTGELFF.

The chain recombines TRBV5-4 with TRBJ2-5, with 12 bases matching TRBD1. Germline V gives CDR1 SGHNT, CDR2 YYREEE (reference sequence). This CDR3 spans 15 amino acids. V lost 3 bases, J lost 11 bases, and 11 bases stayed unmatched. The CDR3 DNA follows: TGTGCCAGCAGCTACCCCGGGACAGGGGGCGAGGAGCAGTACTTC. As protein: CASSYPGTGGEEQYF.

The genes are TRBV29-1 and TRBJ2-7, with a tentative D call TRBD1 (5 bases). The germline V and J ends were trimmed by 5 bases and 3 bases, with 8 bases remaining between them. The CDR3 has 11 amino acids. Germline V gene lookup returns CDR1 SQVTM and CDR2 ANQGSEA. This chain's CDR3 is CSVLQDYEQYF. In DNA, the CDR3 is TGCAGCGTTCTACAGGACTACGAGCAGTACTTC.

This chain links TRBV12-5 with TRBJ1-1; D unresolved. The CDR3 has 13 amino acids. The germline gives CDR1 LGHNT, CDR2 FRNRAP. Trimming pared 7 bases from V and 5 bases from J, leaving 14 bases between. CDR3 loop: CASAPAGGTEAFF. CDR3 sequence (DNA): TGTGCTAGTGCCCCGGCGGGTGGAACTGAAGCTTTCTTT.

The CDR3: CASSMGTGGNQPQHF. Here the CDR3 DNA reads TGTGCCAGTAGTATGGGGACAGGGGGCAATCAGCCCCAGCATTTT. This chain uses TRBV19 with TRBJ1-5, with 10 bases that match TRBD1. Trimming took 3 bases from V and 2 from J; bases not matched to a gene: 1. The CDR3 length is 15 residues. CDR1 LNHDA and CDR2 SQIVND come from the germline V gene (reference sequence).

This rearrangement joins TRBV7-2 to TRBJ2-2; 7 nucleotides agree with TRBD1. The CDR3 covers 14 residues. Germline V CDR1 and CDR2: SGHTA, FQGNSA. The ends lost 1 base at V and 9 bases at J; junction bases unmatched: 5. CDR3 loop: CASSLGGQDRELFF. CDR3 nucleotides: TGTGCCAGCAGCTTAGGAGGACAGGACAGGGAGCTGTTTTTT.

The V call is TRBV2, the J call TRBJ1-1; TRBD1 might be the D (5 bases). Germline lookup yields CDR1 SNHLY and CDR2 FYNNEI. The CDR3 contains 14 residues. With 2 bases removed from V and 2 bases from J, the gap between germline ends came to 9 bases. The CDR3 coding sequence is TGTGCCAGCAGTGAAATCCGGACAAACACTGAAGCTTTCTTT. It translates to CASSEIRTNTEAFF. Full variable domain (rest looked up from reference TRBV2 and TRBJ1-1): EPEVTQTPSHQVTQMGQEVILRCVPISNHLYFYWYRQILGQKVEFLVSFYNNEISEKSEIFDDQFSVERPDGSNFTLKIRSTKLEDSAMYFCASSEIRTNTEAFFGQGTRLTVV.

The gene calls are TRBV7-8 and TRBJ1-5, with TRBD1 matching 10 bases. The CDR3 extends over 16 amino acids. The J segment lost 3 bases and the V segment lost 5 bases, leaving 7 bases of the junction unmatched. CDR1 SGHVS and CDR2 FQNEAQ come from the germline V gene. DNA for the CDR3: TGTGCCAGCAGCGACGGGACAGGGGACTACAATCAGCCCCAGCATTTT. It yields the protein CASSDGTGDYNQPQHF.

This chain links TRBV7-3 with TRBJ2-1; the D gene is possibly TRBD1 (6 bases). Trimming removed 2 bases at V and 3 bases at J, with 11 bases between. CDR1 is SGHTA and CDR2 is FQGTGA in the germline V gene. This CDR3 is built from 15 residues. CDR3: CASSLENRDYNEQFF. DNA of the CDR3: TGTGCCAGCAGCTTAGAGAACAGGGACTACAATGAGCAGTTCTTC.

This clone showed up just once. The rearrangement links TRBV11-2 to TRBJ2-5; TRBD2 agrees at 11 bases. This CDR3 is built from 14 residues. Germline CDR1 and CDR2: SGHAT and FQNNGV. The V and J ends lost 3 bases and 13 bases, in that order; junction bases with no gene match: 10. In DNA form, the CDR3 reads TGTGCCAGCAGCTTGTCTACGGGACTAGCGGAACGGTACTTC. It translates to CASSLSTGLAERYF.

The V call is TRBV19, the J call TRBJ2-3; the match to TRBD2 covers 9 bases. The length of the CDR3 is 16 residues. After removal of 1 base from V and 2 bases from J, the junction contained 4 bases not matched to a gene. CDR1 LNHDA and CDR2 SQIVND come from the germline V gene (reference sequence). The DNA of the CDR3 is TGTGCCAGTAGTATAGGGGCTAGCGGGGTCACAGATACGCAGTATTTT. It translates to CASSIGASGVTDTQYF.

This clone was observed once. The chain joins TRBV7-2 to TRBJ1-5; 10 nucleotides line up with TRBD1. Germline V lookup: CDR1 SGHTA, CDR2 FQGNSA. The CDR3 loop spans 18 amino acids. V lost 2 bases and J lost 3; bases outside the gene matches: 10. The CDR3 DNA is TGTGCCAGCAGCTTATTCTGGTTCGGGACAGGGGTCAATCAGCCCCAGCATTTT. Translating it yields CASSLFWFGTGVNQPQHF.

The V gene is TRBV7-8, the J gene TRBJ2-1, with D possibly being TRBD1 (6 bases). This CDR3 is 13 amino acids long. The germline V gene encodes CDR1 SGHVS and CDR2 FQNEAQ. With 2 bases removed from V and 4 bases from J, the gap between germline ends came to 6 bases. The CDR3 DNA is TGTGCCAGCAGCTTAAGGGGGTACAATGAGCAGTTCTTC. This encodes CASSLRGYNEQFF.

The chain carries TRBV2 and TRBJ1-2; D perhaps matches TRBD1 (6 bases). V lost 8 bases to trimming and J lost 2 bases, with 15 bases between them. CDR3 length: 14 amino acids. From germline, CDR1 is SNHLY and CDR2 FYNNEI. Here the CDR3 reads CASQDRNNNYGYTF. CDR3 in DNA: TGTGCCAGCCAGGACAGAAACAACAACTATGGCTACACCTTC.

The chain links TRBV6-1 to TRBJ2-7, with 12 bases fitting TRBD2. This CDR3 has 15 residues. The germline CDR1 and CDR2 sequences are MNHNS and SASEGT. Losses at the gene ends were 4 bases for V and 3 bases for J; bases not matched to a gene: 4. CDR3 nucleotides: TGTGCCAGCAGTGGGACTAGCGGGGCCAACTACGAGCAGTACTTC. This sequence encodes CASSGTSGANYEQYF.

The CDR3 protein is CAISESASGGEFF. For the CDR3, the DNA is TGTGCCATCAGTGAGTCCGCCAGCGGGGGGGAGTTCTTC. The chain couples TRBV10-3 to TRBJ2-1; TRBD2 agrees at 10 bases. The CDR3 is made up of 13 amino acids. Germline CDR1 and CDR2: ENHRY and SYGVKD. J was trimmed by 14 bases and V by 0 bases; bases with no gene match: 4.

The chain combines TRBV5-1 with TRBJ2-7; D uncertain. Deletions cut 0 bases from V and 0 bases from J, with 7 bases between. The CDR3 consists of 14 residues. Per the germline V gene, CDR1 is SGHRS and CDR2 is YFSETQ. The CDR3 is CASSLDSPSYEQYF. As DNA, the CDR3 is TGCGCCAGCAGCTTGGATAGCCCCTCCTACGAGCAGTACTTC. The full variable domain, completed using reference TRBV5-1 and TRBJ2-7, is KAGVTQTPRYLIKTRGQQVTLSCSPISGHRSVSWYQQTPGQGLQFLFEYFSETQRNKGNFPGRFSGRQFSNSRSEMNVSTLELGDSALYLCASSLDSPSYEQYFGPGTRLTVT.

CDR3 amino acids: CASSPGLAGGPGPYNEQFF. The DNA of the CDR3 is TGTGCCAGCAGCCCTGGACTAGCGGGGGGCCCCGGGCCGTACAATGAGCAGTTCTTC. This sequence joins TRBV4-2 and TRBJ2-1, with TRBD2 matching 14 bases. The germline CDR1 and CDR2 sequences are LGHNA and YNFKEQ. The V gene end was trimmed by 4 bases and the J gene end by 4 bases; junction bases not matched to a gene: 12. The CDR3 covers 19 residues.

The V and J genes are TRBV7-3 and TRBJ2-1; 9 bases agree with TRBD2. CDR1 SGHTA and CDR2 FQGTGA come from the germline V gene. The CDR3 runs to 16 residues. V lost 5 bases, J lost 4 bases, and 9 bases stayed unmatched. CDR3 DNA sequence: TGTGCCAGCAGCCCTGGGGGCGGGGGGGATTACAATGAGCAGTTCTTC. It translates to CASSPGGGGDYNEQFF.

This chain connects TRBV5-1 to TRBJ1-2; TRBD1 aligns across 8 bases. Trimming took 0 bases from V and 4 from J; bases not matched to a gene: 8. Germline V gene lookup returns CDR1 SGHRS and CDR2 YFSETQ. This CDR3 spans 16 amino acids. Written as DNA, the CDR3 is TGCGCCAGCAGCTTGGCCGGGTCAGGGGGCGGCTATGGCTACACCTTC. Translation: CASSLAGSGGGYGYTF. The full variable domain, completed using reference TRBV5-1 and TRBJ1-2, is KAGVTQTPRYLIKTRGQQVTLSCSPISGHRSVSWYQQTPGQGLQFLFEYFSETQRNKGNFPGRFSGRQFSNSRSEMNVSTLELGDSALYLCASSLAGSGGGYGYTFGSGTRLTVV.

V and J are TRBV4-1 and TRBJ2-2; the D gene is possibly TRBD2 (5 bases). This CDR3 has 14 amino acids. Trimming removed 0 bases at V and 8 bases at J, with 10 bases between. Germline V lookup: CDR1 MGHRA, CDR2 YSYEKL. The CDR3 bases are TGCGCCAGCAGCCAAGAGATGCGGGTGGGGGAGCTGTTTTTT. Encoded protein: CASSQEMRVGELFF.

This sequence joins TRBV29-1 and TRBJ2-2; 7 bases match TRBD2. Germline CDR1 SQVTM, CDR2 ANQGSEA. The CDR3 consists of 13 residues. V trimming: 6 bases; J trimming: 1 base; junction bases outside the gene matches: 2. CDR3 residues: CSVSSGNTGELFF. CDR3 DNA: TGCAGCGTGTCTAGCGGGAACACCGGGGAGCTGTTTTTT.